The 26 T cell receptor beta chains reported below all come from one sample, sequenced in a study of tumor-infiltrating lymphocytes in glioblastoma multiforme. TCRB libraries came from RNA via three nested multiplex PCR rounds. TCRdb passed the multiplex PCR reads through MiXCR, listing each CDR3 protein once. The sample lists 8,500 to 9,500 distinct CDR3 sequences, roughly 69% occurring once. The sequenced sample consisted of brain tumor tissue. The receptors here all came from a male donor with glioblastoma.

The gene calls are TRBV11-2 and TRBJ1-2, with D uncertain. V dropped 5 bases and J dropped 2 bases, with 18 bases sitting between them. The CDR3 is 16 residues long. Germline V gene lookup returns CDR1 SGHAT and CDR2 FQNNGV. The CDR3: CASSGDGLPGNYGYTF. The CDR3 bases are TGTGCCAGCAGCGGGGATGGACTGCCCGGGAACTATGGCTACACCTTC.

The genes are TRBV20-1 and TRBJ1-5; D ambiguous. CDR3 length: 14 residues. Germline V CDR1 and CDR2: DFQATT, SNEGSKA (reference sequence). V was clipped by 3 bases and J by 6 bases, with 15 bases between them. CDR3 sequence: CSASIGREGQPQHF. The CDR3 DNA reads as TGCAGTGCTAGCATTGGGAGGGAAGGTCAGCCCCAGCATTTT.

On this clonotype itself: This CDR3 is missing its conserved last phenylalanine or tryptophan, likely due to a read error. Because the CDR3's place on the DNA is in doubt, the DNA is left out and the CDR3 is given as listed by TCRdb. The chain has TRBV29-1 and TRBJ1-1. The CDR3 is 13 amino acids long, termini counted. CDR1 is SQVTM and CDR2 is ANQGSEA in the germline V gene. The CDR3 here is CSVEHSSNTEALC.

The rearrangement links TRBV12-3 or TRBV12-4 to TRBJ1-2; the match to TRBD1 covers 9 bases. Unmatched junction bases numbered 2, after V lost 4 bases and J lost 8 bases. The CDR3 totals 12 residues. CDR3 DNA: TGTGCCAGCAGTTGGGACAGGGACGGCTACACCTTC. Translation gives CASSWDRDGYTF.

Note on this clonotype: One end of the junction does not line up with germline, which may come from a read error. The J gene is TRBJ2-2, the V gene TRBV4-1; 9 bases are shared with TRBD2. The CDR3 has 15 amino acids. The germline V gene encodes CDR1 MGHRA and CDR2 YSYEKL. CDR3 sequence: CASSQEGGRAGELLF. The CDR3 nucleotides read TGCGCCAGCAGCCAAGAAGGCGGGAGGGCCGGGGAGCTGTTGTTT.

This rearrangement joins TRBV11-3 to TRBJ2-1; 9 positions match TRBD2. The CDR3 spans 16 residues. Germline V gene lookup returns CDR1 SGHNT and CDR2 YENEEA. Trimming cost V 3 bases and J 4 bases; bases outside gene matches: 7. The CDR3 DNA reads TGTGCCAGCAGCTTTGATAGCGGGGGCCCTTACAATGAGCAGTTCTTC. Its protein is CASSFDSGGPYNEQFF.

This CDR3 is CSASGGADTQYF. In DNA form, the CDR3 reads TGCAGTGCTAGCGGGGGGGCAGATACGCAGTATTTT. The chain is built from TRBV20-1 and TRBJ2-3; 8 nucleotides agree with TRBD2. Germline assignment: CDR1 DFQATT and CDR2 SNEGSKA (reference sequence). The CDR3 covers 12 residues. V lost 3 bases, J lost 4 bases, and 0 bases stayed unmatched.

This clonotype is medium-sized (0.01 to 0.1%). This chain connects TRBV30 to TRBJ2-6, with D perhaps TRBD2 (6 bases). The CDR3 covers 15 residues. V lost 3 bases to trimming and J lost 4 bases, with 13 bases between them. CDR1 and CDR2 (germline): GTSNPN, SVGIG (reference sequence). This CDR3 is CAWSMEGPGANVLTF. CDR3 DNA sequence: TGTGCCTGGAGCATGGAGGGTCCCGGGGCCAACGTCCTGACTTTC.

This clonotype was seen a handful of times. The V and J genes are TRBV20-1 and TRBJ2-1, with 10 bases lining up with TRBD2. The CDR3 is made up of 15 amino acids. The germline V gene encodes CDR1 DFQATT and CDR2 SNEGSKA (reference sequence). Losses at the gene ends were 0 bases for V and 6 bases for J; bases not matched to a gene: 5. The DNA of the CDR3 is TGCAGTGCTAGAGATCTTCTAGCGGGAGTCAATGAGCAGTTCTTC. Translating gives CSARDLLAGVNEQFF.

Notes on this clonotype: Compared with germline, one end of the junction differs, possibly owing to a read error. This chain connects TRBV20-1 to TRBJ2-3; 14 bases agree with TRBD2. The CDR3 is made up of 20 amino acids. The germline V gene has CDR1 DFQATT and CDR2 SNEGSKA (reference sequence). The DNA of the CDR3 is TGCAGTTCTAGTCGCCCCAGACTAGCGGGAGGGCCGAGTAGCACAGATACGCGGTATTTT. This gives the protein CSSSRPRLAGGPSSTDTRYF.

Remarks on this clonotype: One end of the junction varies from germline; a read error may be responsible. The chain recombines TRBV6-1 with TRBJ1-2, with a possible D match to TRBD1 (5 bases). The CDR3 is 14 amino acids. Germline V gene lookup returns CDR1 MNHNS and CDR2 SASEGT. CDR3 loop: CASSEAYGGYGYTF. As DNA, the CDR3 is TGTGCGAGCAGTGAAGCGTACGGGGGCTATGGCTACACCTTC.

Note on this clonotype: At one boundary the junction diverges from the germline segment, which might be a read error. The V call is TRBV29-1, the J call TRBJ1-1; D is ambiguous. The CDR3 sequence is 13 residues long. Germline V CDR1 and CDR2: SQVTM, ANQGSEA. The CDR3 nucleotides are TGCGGCGTTGAACACCCCAGCAACACTGAAGCTTTCTTT. Its protein product is CGVEHPSNTEAFF.

On this clonotype: This may be a read error: a much more frequent sequence differs by one nucleotide. The chain links TRBV6-5 to TRBJ2-5; 8 bases line up with TRBD2. Per germline, CDR1 MNHEY and CDR2 SVGAGI. CDR3 length equals 14 residues. J was trimmed by 6 bases and V by 2 bases; bases with no gene match: 5. As DNA, the CDR3 is TGTGCCAGCAGTTACAAGGCGGGAGGAAAGACCCAGTACTTC. Translating it yields CASSYKAGGKTQYF.

Sample share makes this clonotype medium-sized (0.01 to 0.1%). V gene TRBV5-4 combines with J gene TRBJ2-7; 11 nucleotides match TRBD2. Germline lookup yields CDR1 SGHNT and CDR2 YYREEE (reference sequence). Losses at the gene ends were 2 bases for V and 7 bases for J; bases not matched to a gene: 17. This CDR3 region has 18 residues. The CDR3 DNA reads TGTGCCAGCAGCTTACCCGGGACTAGCGGATCCTATTGGGGGGAGCAGTACTTC. Translating it yields CASSLPGTSGSYWGEQYF.

V and J are TRBV29-1 and TRBJ2-1, with TRBD2 matching over 7 bases. This CDR3 has 10 residues. Germline CDR1 and CDR2: SQVTM and ANQGSEA. CDR3 coding DNA: TGCAGGTGCGGGGGTAGCGAGCAGTTCTTC. It translates to CRCGGSEQFF.

The CDR3 reads CASSLPGQGARETQYF. The CDR3 DNA sequence: TGTGCCAGCAGCCTCCCGGGACAGGGGGCAAGGGAGACCCAGTACTTC. The V call is TRBV11-1, the J call TRBJ2-5; 12 nucleotides agree with TRBD1. Germline V gives CDR1 SGHAT, CDR2 FQDESV (reference sequence). V was pared by 5 bases and J by 5 bases, with 9 bases of the junction left unmatched. The CDR3 spans 16 residues.

This clonotype has ten or more counts. The rearrangement links TRBV7-3 to TRBJ2-1; possibly TRBD2 for D (5 bases). Per germline, CDR1 SGHTA and CDR2 FQGTGA. The CDR3 contains 13 residues. Trimming took off 8 bases at V and 7 bases at J, with 15 bases between the two ends. The CDR3 DNA follows: TGTGCCAGCGGGAGAGGATCTGTGAATGAGCAGTTCTTC. This translates into CASGRGSVNEQFF.

This clonotype was observed a few times. This chain links TRBV20-1 with TRBJ2-1; unclear D gene. Between the trimmed V and J ends, which lost 0 bases and 3 bases, there was a span of 6 bases. The CDR3 is made up of 13 amino acids. Germline V gives CDR1 DFQATT, CDR2 SNEGSKA (reference sequence). CDR3 coding DNA: TGCAGTGCTAGAGATAAAAACTACAATGAGCAGTTCTTC. Protein product: CSARDKNYNEQFF.

CDR3 in amino acids: CASSLDWTGELFF. The DNA of the CDR3 is TGTGCCAGCAGCTTAGATTGGACCGGGGAGCTGTTTTTT. The J gene is TRBJ2-2, the V gene TRBV11-2, with unresolved D. V was clipped by 0 bases and J by 5 bases, with 4 bases between them. Germline CDR1 SGHAT, CDR2 FQNNGV. This CDR3 region has 13 residues.

This clonotype was detected only once. The chain links TRBV20-1 to TRBJ2-4; D is unclear. V was clipped by 6 bases and J by 9 bases, with 12 bases between them. CDR3 length equals 11 residues. Germline V gives CDR1 DFQATT, CDR2 SNEGSKA (reference sequence). The CDR3 spells CSAPAWGIQYF. As DNA, the CDR3 is TGCAGTGCGCCAGCCTGGGGCATTCAGTACTTC.

Many counts were recorded for this clonotype. The chain carries TRBV5-1 and TRBJ1-2; no clear D gene. V was pared by 4 bases and J by 3 bases, with 13 bases between. Looked up from germline, CDR1 is SGHRS and CDR2 is YFSETQ. CDR3 size: 14 residues. In DNA, the CDR3 is TGCGCCAGCAGCCCCTATCCGGAAGACTATGGCTACACCTTC. Its translation is CASSPYPEDYGYTF.

The DNA of the CDR3 is TGTGCCGCGAGGGGGGCCGATAATGAAAAACTGTTTTTT. Translating gives CAARGADNEKLFF. This chain connects TRBV28 to TRBJ1-4, with D possibly being TRBD1 (6 bases). CDR3 size: 13 residues. The V gene lost 11 bases and the J gene lost 4 bases, with 14 bases spanning the gap. CDR1 and CDR2 from the germline V gene are MDHEN and SYDVKM.

V usage is TRBV29-1 and J usage is TRBJ1-3; D remains ambiguous. The CDR3 totals 14 residues. V was shortened by 7 bases and J by 0 bases, with 13 bases between the two germline ends. CDR1 is SQVTM, CDR2 ANQGSEA, per germline. Here the CDR3 DNA reads TGCAGCGCCAACCTATTTAGCTCTGGAAACACCATATATTTT. Its protein product is CSANLFSSGNTIYF.

The rearrangement uses TRBV12-3 or TRBV12-4 and TRBJ2-7; possibly TRBD2 for D (6 bases). CDR3 length: 14 residues. V was trimmed by 2 bases and J by 7 bases, leaving 15 bases between them. The chain's CDR3 is CASSLYGRVGEQYF. As DNA, the CDR3 is TGTGCCAGCAGTTTATACGGGAGAGTGGGAGAGCAGTACTTC.

This clonotype appeared once. The DNA for the CDR3 is TGCAGCGTTGATGAATCCTCCACAGATACGCAGTATTTT. Translation gives CSVDESSTDTQYF. The chain is built from TRBV29-1 and TRBJ2-3; no definite D call. This CDR3 has 13 amino acids. The V end was cut by 3 bases, the J end by 2 bases, with 9 bases between. Per germline, CDR1 SQVTM and CDR2 ANQGSEA.

Remarks on this clonotype: The junction and the germline gene differ at one end; a read error may be behind it. J is TRBJ2-2 and V is TRBV29-1; D may be TRBD2 (7 bases). CDR1 and CDR2 from the germline V gene are SQVTM and ANQGSEA. There are 15 residues in the CDR3. CDR3 in amino acids: CSVEGGRENTGELFF. As DNA, the CDR3 is TGCAGTGTCGAGGGGGGGCGGGAGAACACCGGGGAGCTGTTTTTC.